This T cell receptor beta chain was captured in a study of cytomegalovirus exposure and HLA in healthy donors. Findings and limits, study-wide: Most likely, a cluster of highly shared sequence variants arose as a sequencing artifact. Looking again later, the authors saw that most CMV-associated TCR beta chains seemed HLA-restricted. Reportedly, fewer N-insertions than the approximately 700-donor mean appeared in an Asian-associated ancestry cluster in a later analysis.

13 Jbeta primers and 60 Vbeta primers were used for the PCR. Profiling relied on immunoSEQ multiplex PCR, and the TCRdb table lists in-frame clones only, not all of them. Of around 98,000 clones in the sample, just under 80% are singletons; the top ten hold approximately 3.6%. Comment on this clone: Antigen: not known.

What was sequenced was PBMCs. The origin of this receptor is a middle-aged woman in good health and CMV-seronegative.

CDR3 sequence (DNA): TGCGCCAGCAGCCCGGGAGGTGGGGTACTCGCTGAAGCTTTCTTT. Protein product: CASSPGGGVLAEAFF. The V call is TRBV5-1, the J call TRBJ1-1, with D uncertain. V was pared by 4 bases and J by 6 bases, with 19 bases between. The CDR3 covers 15 residues. Germline loops: CDR1 SGHRS, CDR2 YFSETQ.